One sample yielded the 10 T cell receptor beta chains listed below, sequenced in a study of cytomegalovirus exposure and HLA in healthy donors. PCR primers comprised 60 Vbeta and 13 Jbeta primers. Repertoires were generated with immunoSEQ multiplex PCR, while TCRdb's copy carries only in-frame clones and drops some. There are 150,000 to 200,000 clones in the sample; about nine tenths occur only once, and more than 1% lies in the top ten. Sequencing was done on a sample of PBMCs. The receptors were sampled from a boy aged 2 to 10 in good health and CMV-seronegative.

The chain carries TRBV6-6 and TRBJ2-5, with 14 positions matching TRBD2. This CDR3 is built from 14 residues. J gave up 5 bases and V 6 bases, and 2 bases lay outside the gene matches. CDR1 MNHNY and CDR2 SVGAGI come from the germline V gene (reference sequence). CDR3 protein: CASSRLAGGETQYF. The CDR3 bases are TGTGCCAGCAGCCGACTAGCGGGAGGGGAGACCCAGTACTTC.

The J gene is TRBJ2-3, the V gene TRBV4-2; TRBD2 aligns across 7 bases. CDR3 length: 17 residues. V was pared by 0 bases and J by 0 bases, with 6 bases of the junction left unmatched. Germline V gene lookup returns CDR1 LGHNA and CDR2 YNFKEQ. CDR3 in amino acids: CASSQESGTLSTDTQYF. The CDR3 nucleotides are TGTGCCAGCAGCCAAGAGAGCGGGACCCTTAGCACAGATACGCAGTATTTT.

The chain has TRBV20-1 and TRBJ2-1; D remains unclear. This CDR3 contains 11 residues. V gave up 0 bases and J gave up 10 bases, with 7 bases separating them. Germline lookup yields CDR1 DFQATT and CDR2 SNEGSKA (reference sequence). The CDR3 DNA sequence: TGCAGTGCTAGAGATCCCCGGGAGCAGTTCTTC. Translation gives CSARDPREQFF.

A single count supports this clone. The chain has TRBV7-9 and TRBJ2-5; 8 bases are a match to TRBD2. V trimming: 5 bases; J trimming: 5 bases; junction bases outside the gene matches: 10. Germline V gives CDR1 SEHNR, CDR2 FQNEAQ (reference sequence). The CDR3 consists of 15 residues. The CDR3 is CASSKSGTSVETQYF. The DNA for the CDR3 is TGTGCCAGCAGCAAATCCGGGACTAGTGTGGAGACCCAGTACTTC.

V and J are TRBV30 and TRBJ2-3; 7 positions match TRBD2. The J segment lost 1 base and the V segment lost 5 bases, leaving 6 bases of the junction unmatched. Germline-derived CDR1 and CDR2 are GTSNPN and SVGIG (reference sequence). This CDR3 is 14 amino acids long. In DNA, the CDR3 is TGTGCCTGGGGGGGAGGGTTAGGCACAGATACGCAGTATTTT. The encoded protein is CAWGGGLGTDTQYF.

The chain joins TRBV9 to TRBJ2-1; D remains unclear. Germline V lookup: CDR1 SGDLS, CDR2 YYNGEE. The V end lost 3 bases, the J end lost 6 bases, and 10 bases lay between the germline ends. The CDR3 totals 13 residues. DNA for the CDR3: TGTGCCAGCAGCGCTCCCCTAACCAATGAGCAGTTCTTC. This gives the protein CASSAPLTNEQFF. Together with reference TRBV9 and TRBJ2-1, the CDR3 gives the full variable domain: DSGVTQTPKHLITATGQRVTLRCSPRSGDLSVYWYQQSLDQGLQFLIQYYNGEERAKGNILERFSAQQFPDLHSELNLSSLELGDSALYFCASSAPLTNEQFFGPGTRLTVL.

The CDR3 DNA reads TGTGCCAGCAGTTATGGGGGACACATGAACACTGAAGCTTTCTTT. Translation: CASSYGGHMNTEAFF. The chain carries TRBV28 and TRBJ1-1, with TRBD1 as a possible D gene (6 bases). This CDR3 region has 15 residues. In germline, CDR1 is MDHEN, CDR2 SYDVKM. Trimming shortened V by 4 bases and J by 0 bases, and 12 bases separated the two germline ends. Supplemented by reference TRBV28 and TRBJ1-1, the full variable domain reads DVKVTQSSRYLVKRTGEKVFLECVQDMDHENMFWYRQDPGLGLRLIYFSYDVKMKEKGDIPEGYSVSREKKERFSLILESASTNQTSMYLCASSYGGHMNTEAFFGQGTRLTVV.

The rearrangement links TRBV5-4 to TRBJ2-5, with D perhaps matching TRBD1 (5 bases). CDR3 length equals 13 residues. V was shortened by 7 bases and J by 1 base, with 11 bases between the two germline ends. Germline CDR1 and CDR2: SGHNT and YYREEE (reference sequence). The CDR3 is CASSRQIQETQYF. The CDR3 DNA reads as TGTGCCAGCTCACGACAGATCCAAGAGACCCAGTACTTC.

The chain carries TRBV5-1 and TRBJ2-5; unclear D gene. The CDR3 covers 13 residues. V was clipped by 2 bases and J by 2 bases, with 7 bases between them. Germline CDR1 and CDR2: SGHRS and YFSETQ. The CDR3 sequence is CASSFQVQETQYF. The DNA of the CDR3 is TGCGCCAGCAGCTTCCAGGTACAAGAGACCCAGTACTTC.

For this clone: Because it lacks the conserved phenylalanine or tryptophan at the end, this CDR3 is likely a read error. This rearrangement joins TRBV7-8 to TRBJ1-2, with 10 bases that match TRBD1. The germline V gene encodes CDR1 SGHVS and CDR2 FQNEAQ. CDR3 length: 16 residues. V dropped 3 bases and J dropped 6; count of bases not matched to a gene: 10. The CDR3 DNA reads TGTGCCAGCAGCTTGGGACTTCGGGACAGGGGTCATGGCTACACCTCC. Amino acid sequence: CASSLGLRDRGHGYTS.